This is a list of T cell receptor beta chains from one sample in a study of blood T cell dynamics during melanoma immunotherapy. The table came from immunoSEQ multiplex PCR; TCRdb's copy has only in-frame clones and leaves some out. The table has roughly 5,000 clones, 75% to 90% seen once. The sample here was blood, taken from a patient treated with checkpoint blockade. These receptors all come from a human donor with melanoma. Each CDR3 is given with its conserved first and last residue. Fields, in order: CDR3 length, D gene, V gene, clone size, J gene, CDR3 DNA, CDR3 protein. A D gene is named only where the DNA matches it firmly. Some rows mark clone size as missing; the rest say once, few, many or name a class of expanded clone.

cdr3_length: 14
d_call: TRBD2
v_call: TRBV6-5
clone_size: NA
j_call: TRBJ2-1
cdr3_nt: TGTGCCAGCAGTCCGGGACACGGGAGGGATGAGCAGTTCTTC
cdr3_aa: CASSPGHGRDEQFF

cdr3_length: 12
d_call: NA
v_call: TRBV6-1
clone_size: NA
j_call: TRBJ2-7
cdr3_nt: TGTGCCAGCAGTGAAGCGGAACGTAGTCTGTACTTC
cdr3_aa: CASSEAERSLYF

cdr3_length: 15
d_call: NA
v_call: TRBV7-2
clone_size: NA
j_call: TRBJ1-2
cdr3_nt: TGTGCCAGCAGCGCGACGGAGGGATACCTCTATGGCTACACCTTC
cdr3_aa: CASSATEGYLYGYTF

cdr3_length: 14
d_call: NA
v_call: TRBV14
clone_size: NA
j_call: TRBJ1-1
cdr3_nt: TGTGCCAGCAGCCCCCTTTTAGGGAACACTGAAGCTTTCTTT
cdr3_aa: CASSPLLGNTEAFF

cdr3_length: 14
d_call: NA
v_call: TRBV30
clone_size: NA
j_call: TRBJ2-7
cdr3_nt: TGTGCCTGGAGTAGGGTAAAACAGGGTGGCGAGCAGTACTTC
cdr3_aa: CAWSRVKQGGEQYF

cdr3_length: 17
d_call: TRBD1
v_call: TRBV19
clone_size: NA
j_call: TRBJ2-3
cdr3_nt: TGTGCCAGTAGTAGACCGCACAGGGGGCGCCCCACAGATACGCAGTATTTT
cdr3_aa: CASSRPHRGRPTDTQYF

cdr3_length: 18
d_call: TRBD2
v_call: TRBV5-1
clone_size: NA
j_call: TRBJ2-6
cdr3_nt: TGCACCAGCAGCTTGCGGGGGTTAACCAGCTCTGGGGCCAACGTCCTGACTTTC
cdr3_aa: CTSSLRGLTSSGANVLTF

cdr3_length: 13
d_call: NA
v_call: TRBV7-3
clone_size: once
j_call: TRBJ2-7
cdr3_nt: TGTGCCAGCAGCTTAGCCCTATTCAGAGAGCAGTACTTC
cdr3_aa: CASSLALFREQYF

cdr3_length: 13
d_call: TRBD1
v_call: TRBV5-1
clone_size: NA
j_call: TRBJ1-2
cdr3_nt: TGCGCCAGCAGCCTACAGGGGAATGGGGGCTACACCTTC
cdr3_aa: CASSLQGNGGYTF

cdr3_length: 14
d_call: NA
v_call: TRBV25-1
clone_size: NA
j_call: TRBJ1-2
cdr3_nt: TGTGCCAGCAGCCCCTGGGGGGGGGTAAAGGGCTACACCTTC
cdr3_aa: CASSPWGGVKGYTF

cdr3_length: 12
d_call: NA
v_call: TRBV7-1
clone_size: NA
j_call: TRBJ2-7
cdr3_nt: TGTGCCAGCAGCTTAAACTACTACGAGCAGTACTTC
cdr3_aa: CASSLNYYEQYF

cdr3_length: 12
d_call: NA
v_call: TRBV7-9
clone_size: NA
j_call: TRBJ1-2
cdr3_nt: TGTGCCAGCAGCTCAGGACTTTATGGCTACACCTTC
cdr3_aa: CASSSGLYGYTF

cdr3_length: 15
d_call: TRBD2
v_call: TRBV19
clone_size: NA
j_call: TRBJ2-3
cdr3_nt: TGTGCCAGTAGTATAGATCTAGCGGGAGACGATACGCAGTATTTT
cdr3_aa: CASSIDLAGDDTQYF

cdr3_length: 14
d_call: NA
v_call: TRBV6-1
clone_size: NA
j_call: TRBJ2-7
cdr3_nt: TGTGCCGGGACTCTTACTCTAGCTTCCTACGAGCAGTACTTC
cdr3_aa: CAGTLTLASYEQYF

cdr3_length: 18
d_call: NA
v_call: TRBV5-1
clone_size: NA
j_call: TRBJ2-6
cdr3_nt: TGCGCCAGCAGCTTGGTGTATGGCAGATTCTCTGGGGCCAACGTCCTGACTTTC
cdr3_aa: CASSLVYGRFSGANVLTF

cdr3_length: 15
d_call: TRBD2
v_call: TRBV7-3
clone_size: once
j_call: TRBJ2-5
cdr3_nt: TGTGCCAGCAGCTTATCTAGCGGGAGTTCAGAGACCCAGTACTTC
cdr3_aa: CASSLSSGSSETQYF

cdr3_length: 15
d_call: NA
v_call: TRBV7-3
clone_size: once
j_call: TRBJ2-3
cdr3_nt: TGTGCCAGCAGCTTAACCGGGGGGCGTATGGATACGCAGTATTTT
cdr3_aa: CASSLTGGRMDTQYF

cdr3_length: 16
d_call: TRBD2
v_call: TRBV5-1
clone_size: NA
j_call: TRBJ2-1
cdr3_nt: TGCGCCAGCAGCCCACCCCTTACGGGAGGGCCCAATGAGCAGTTCTTC
cdr3_aa: CASSPPLTGGPNEQFF

cdr3_length: 14
d_call: NA
v_call: TRBV6-6
clone_size: large
j_call: TRBJ2-1
cdr3_nt: TGTGCCAGCAGTAAGAACGGGGGGCGGGATGAGCAGTTCTTC
cdr3_aa: CASSKNGGRDEQFF

cdr3_length: 16
d_call: TRBD2
v_call: TRBV9
clone_size: NA
j_call: TRBJ2-7
cdr3_nt: TGTGCCAGCAGCGTAAAACGGTGCGGGAGTCTCTACGAGCAGTACTTC
cdr3_aa: CASSVKRCGSLYEQYF

cdr3_length: 15
d_call: NA
v_call: TRBV7-6
clone_size: NA
j_call: TRBJ1-5
cdr3_nt: TGTGCCAGCAGCTTAGCGCCTAGCAGAGCAGAGCCCCAGCATTTT
cdr3_aa: CASSLAPSRAEPQHF

cdr3_length: 15
d_call: NA
v_call: TRBV9
clone_size: NA
j_call: TRBJ2-2
cdr3_nt: TGTGCCAGCAGCGAAGGGGGGGCTCAGACCGGGGAGCTGTTTTTT
cdr3_aa: CASSEGGAQTGELFF

cdr3_length: 16
d_call: TRBD1
v_call: TRBV4-2
clone_size: NA
j_call: TRBJ2-4
cdr3_nt: TGTGCCAGCAGCCAAGTGGGGGGGACAGGGAATATCATTCAGTACTTC
cdr3_aa: CASSQVGGTGNIIQYF

cdr3_length: 14
d_call: TRBD1
v_call: TRBV11-3
clone_size: NA
j_call: TRBJ1-1
cdr3_nt: TGTGCCAGCAGCCCCCGAGACAGGGTGACTGAAGCTTTCTTT
cdr3_aa: CASSPRDRVTEAFF

cdr3_length: 14
d_call: TRBD2
v_call: TRBV28
clone_size: once
j_call: TRBJ2-7
cdr3_nt: TGTGCCAGCACCTCTAGCGGGAGCGTGTACGAGCAGTACTTC
cdr3_aa: CASTSSGSVYEQYF

cdr3_length: 15
d_call: TRBD1
v_call: TRBV6-5
clone_size: NA
j_call: TRBJ1-3
cdr3_nt: TGTGCCAGCAGCCGACAGGGACTGCAGGGAAACACCATATATTTT
cdr3_aa: CASSRQGLQGNTIYF

cdr3_length: 15
d_call: TRBD1
v_call: TRBV11-3
clone_size: NA
j_call: TRBJ1-5
cdr3_nt: TGTGCCAGCAGCTCCCTGACAGGGGGGGTAGGGCCCCAGCATTTT
cdr3_aa: CASSSLTGGVGPQHF

cdr3_length: 15
d_call: NA
v_call: TRBV6-6
clone_size: few
j_call: TRBJ1-5
cdr3_nt: TGTGCCAGCAGTTACTCTCCCAGGGGTGTTCAGCCCCAGCATTTT
cdr3_aa: CASSYSPRGVQPQHF

cdr3_length: 15
d_call: TRBD1
v_call: TRBV19
clone_size: NA
j_call: TRBJ2-2
cdr3_nt: TGTGCCAGTAGTATTGGACAGGGTGGTGACGGGGAGCTGTTTTTT
cdr3_aa: CASSIGQGGDGELFF

cdr3_length: 14
d_call: TRBD2
v_call: TRBV5-8
clone_size: NA
j_call: TRBJ2-7
cdr3_nt: TGTGCCAGCAGCTTGACTAGCGGGAGAGACGAGCAGTACTTC
cdr3_aa: CASSLTSGRDEQYF

cdr3_length: 11
d_call: TRBD1
v_call: TRBV11-3
clone_size: NA
j_call: TRBJ2-1
cdr3_nt: TGTGCCAGCAGCGCCTGGGACAGGGCGTTCTTC
cdr3_aa: CASSAWDRAFF

cdr3_length: 13
d_call: TRBD1
v_call: TRBV4-1
clone_size: NA
j_call: TRBJ1-2
cdr3_nt: TGCGCCAGCAGATTGGACAGGGGCTATGGCTACACCTTC
cdr3_aa: CASRLDRGYGYTF

cdr3_length: 17
d_call: TRBD1
v_call: TRBV7-2
clone_size: NA
j_call: TRBJ1-1
cdr3_nt: TGTGCCAGCAGCCCCCCTCCCGGGACAGGAACGAACACTGAAGCTTTCTTT
cdr3_aa: CASSPPPGTGTNTEAFF

cdr3_length: 14
d_call: TRBD2
v_call: TRBV6-1
clone_size: NA
j_call: TRBJ2-7
cdr3_nt: TGTGCCAGCAGTGACCTAGCGGGGGGGGGCGAGCAGTACTTC
cdr3_aa: CASSDLAGGGEQYF

cdr3_length: 16
d_call: TRBD1
v_call: TRBV27
clone_size: NA
j_call: TRBJ2-3
cdr3_nt: TGTGCCAGCAGACAATCTCGGGACAGCTTTTCTAGTACGCAGTATTTT
cdr3_aa: CASRQSRDSFSSTQYF

cdr3_length: 15
d_call: TRBD1
v_call: TRBV7-2
clone_size: NA
j_call: TRBJ2-1
cdr3_nt: TGTGCCAGCAGCTCCATGACAGGGTCCTACAATGAGCAGTTCTTC
cdr3_aa: CASSSMTGSYNEQFF

cdr3_length: 14
d_call: NA
v_call: TRBV2
clone_size: NA
j_call: TRBJ1-2
cdr3_nt: TGTGCCAGCAGTCTTAGGACCGAAAACTATGGCTACACCTTC
cdr3_aa: CASSLRTENYGYTF

cdr3_length: 16
d_call: NA
v_call: TRBV5-5
clone_size: NA
j_call: TRBJ2-1
cdr3_nt: TGTGCCAGCAGCCCCCGCGTAGCGGACGTGTACAATGAGCAGTTCTTC
cdr3_aa: CASSPRVADVYNEQFF

cdr3_length: 11
d_call: NA
v_call: TRBV7-6
clone_size: NA
j_call: TRBJ2-7
cdr3_nt: TGTGCCAGCAGCGATCGTTGGGAGCAGTACTTC
cdr3_aa: CASSDRWEQYF

cdr3_length: 14
d_call: NA
v_call: TRBV5-3
clone_size: NA
j_call: TRBJ2-1
cdr3_nt: TGTGCCAGAAGCTTAAGCCGAAACTACAATGAGCAGTTCTTC
cdr3_aa: CARSLSRNYNEQFF

cdr3_length: 11
d_call: NA
v_call: TRBV27
clone_size: NA
j_call: TRBJ1-1
cdr3_nt: TGTGCCAGCAGTTCGAATTTGGAAGCTTTCTTT
cdr3_aa: CASSSNLEAFF

cdr3_length: 15
d_call: NA
v_call: TRBV28
clone_size: NA
j_call: TRBJ1-3
cdr3_nt: TGTGCCAGCATCCCGACAGTACCCTCTGGAAACACCATATATTTT
cdr3_aa: CASIPTVPSGNTIYF

cdr3_length: 12
d_call: NA
v_call: TRBV21-1
clone_size: NA
j_call: TRBJ1-1
cdr3_nt: TGTGCCAGCAGCCTCGACAGGACTGAAGCTTTCTTT
cdr3_aa: CASSLDRTEAFF

cdr3_length: 15
d_call: TRBD1
v_call: TRBV4-3
clone_size: NA
j_call: TRBJ2-3
cdr3_nt: TGCGCCAGCAGCCAAATGGGACAGTTCACAGATACGCAGTATTTT
cdr3_aa: CASSQMGQFTDTQYF

cdr3_length: 18
d_call: NA
v_call: TRBV12-5
clone_size: NA
j_call: TRBJ1-1
cdr3_nt: TGTGCTAGTGGTTTGGTACGTAGCGGAGTCTTGCTGAACACTGAAGCTTTCTTT
cdr3_aa: CASGLVRSGVLLNTEAFF

cdr3_length: 15
d_call: NA
v_call: TRBV5-4
clone_size: once
j_call: TRBJ2-7
cdr3_nt: TGTGCCAGCAGCCCGGGCGGGCTAGGGGGTTACGAGCAGTACTTC
cdr3_aa: CASSPGGLGGYEQYF

cdr3_length: 13
d_call: TRBD1
v_call: TRBV19
clone_size: NA
j_call: TRBJ1-2
cdr3_nt: TGTGCCAGTAGAAGGGACAGGGACTATGGCTACACCTTC
cdr3_aa: CASRRDRDYGYTF

cdr3_length: 16
d_call: TRBD1
v_call: TRBV11-3
clone_size: NA
j_call: TRBJ2-7
cdr3_nt: TGTGCCAGCAGCTTCACTCCGGGACAGCTTTCCTACGAGCAGTACTTC
cdr3_aa: CASSFTPGQLSYEQYF

cdr3_length: 15
d_call: NA
v_call: TRBV19
clone_size: NA
j_call: TRBJ2-6
cdr3_nt: TGTGCCAGTATCGACCAGTCCTCTGGGGCCAACGTCCTGACTTTC
cdr3_aa: CASIDQSSGANVLTF

cdr3_length: 12
d_call: NA
v_call: TRBV29-1
clone_size: NA
j_call: TRBJ2-3
cdr3_nt: TGCAGCGTGTCCTCTATGTTAGATACGCAGTATTTT
cdr3_aa: CSVSSMLDTQYF